This T cell receptor beta chain stems from a study of regulatory T cells in long-lasting Graves disease. The time point denotes: newly diagnosed GD, antithyroid drugs for less than 3 months. Extracted PBMC RNA gave rise to the TCR library. CDR3 size: 15 residues. Germline-derived CDR1 and CDR2 are SGDLS and YYNGEE. V dropped 2 bases and J dropped 3 bases, with 15 bases sitting between them. With iRepertoire HTBI primers and Arm-PCR of CDR3 regions, TCR beta libraries were built. TCRdb recomputed calls from the multiplex PCR reads with MiXCR, one row per CDR3 protein. The table has approximately 490,000 distinct CDR3 sequences, 15% to 20% seen once. This clonotype occurred a few times. This same sample was also taken into another study, of T cells in Graves' hyperthyroidism and ophthalmopathy.

The TCR sequence derives from a middle-aged man with Graves disease. The starting material was peripheral blood mononuclear cells (PBMCs), obtained at new diagnosis, from a patient treated with antithyroid drugs. The chain links TRBV9 to TRBJ2-7; D remains unclear. The CDR3 sequence is CASSVGKTPRYEQYF. The CDR3 nucleotides are TGTGCCAGCAGCGTGGGAAAGACCCCTCGCTACGAGCAGTACTTC.